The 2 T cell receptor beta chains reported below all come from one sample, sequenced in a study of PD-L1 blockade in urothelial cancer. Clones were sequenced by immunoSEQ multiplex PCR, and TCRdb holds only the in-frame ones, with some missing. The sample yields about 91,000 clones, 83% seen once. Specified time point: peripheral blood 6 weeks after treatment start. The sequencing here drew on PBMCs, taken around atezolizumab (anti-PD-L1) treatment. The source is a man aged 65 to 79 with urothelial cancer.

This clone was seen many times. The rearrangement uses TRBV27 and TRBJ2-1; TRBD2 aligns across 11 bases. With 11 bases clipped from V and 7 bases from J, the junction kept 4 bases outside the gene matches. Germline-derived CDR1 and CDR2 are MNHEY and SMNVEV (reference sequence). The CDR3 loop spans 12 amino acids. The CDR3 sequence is CAVGLAVNEQFF. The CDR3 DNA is TGTGCCGTGGGACTAGCGGTGAATGAGCAGTTCTTC.

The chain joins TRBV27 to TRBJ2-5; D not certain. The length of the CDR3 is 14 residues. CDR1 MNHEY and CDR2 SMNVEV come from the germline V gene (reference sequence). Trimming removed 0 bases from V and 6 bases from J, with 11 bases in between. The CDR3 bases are TGTGCCAGCAGTTTATCGTACCGGTCGCAGACCCAGTACTTC. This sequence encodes CASSLSYRSQTQYF.